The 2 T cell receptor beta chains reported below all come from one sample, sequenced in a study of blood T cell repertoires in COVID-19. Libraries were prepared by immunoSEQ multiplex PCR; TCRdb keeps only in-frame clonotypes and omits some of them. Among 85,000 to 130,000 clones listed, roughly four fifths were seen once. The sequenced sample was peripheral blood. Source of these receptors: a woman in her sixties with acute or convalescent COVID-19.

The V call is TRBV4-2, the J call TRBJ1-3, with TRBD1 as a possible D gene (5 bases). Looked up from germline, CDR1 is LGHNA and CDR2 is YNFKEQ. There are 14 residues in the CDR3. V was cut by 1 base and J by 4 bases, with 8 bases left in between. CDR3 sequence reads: CASSQGTYGNTIYF. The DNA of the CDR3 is TGTGCCAGCAGCCAAGGGACATACGGAAACACCATATATTTT.

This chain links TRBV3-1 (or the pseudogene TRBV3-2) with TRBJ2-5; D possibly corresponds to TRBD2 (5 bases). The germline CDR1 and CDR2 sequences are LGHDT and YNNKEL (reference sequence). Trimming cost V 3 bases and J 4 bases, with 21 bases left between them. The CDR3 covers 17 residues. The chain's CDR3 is CASSQGTPRLAGETQYF. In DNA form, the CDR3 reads TGTGCCAGCAGCCAGGGTACGCCTAGGCTTGCGGGAGAGACCCAGTACTTC.